Below are 18 T cell receptor beta chains sequenced from a single sample in a study of OX40 agonist ivuxolimab in advanced cancers. Repertoires were generated with immunoSEQ multiplex PCR, while TCRdb's copy carries only in-frame clones and drops some. The profile covers more than 70,000 clones, with around 86% appearing a single time and around 2% taken by the ten largest. The sample here was CD4+ or CD8+ T cells sorted from blood, taken in a trial of the OX40 agonist ivuxolimab. Receptor source: an adult with an advanced solid tumor such as melanoma, head and neck, liver or kidney cancer.

The chain joins TRBV4-2 to TRBJ1-6; D is unresolved. The germline V gene has CDR1 LGHNA and CDR2 YNFKEQ. V was trimmed by 0 bases and J by 9 bases, leaving 6 bases between them. This CDR3 is 13 amino acids long. The CDR3 nucleotides read TGTGCCAGCAGCCAAGAAACGGGTTCACCCCTCCACTTT. This sequence encodes CASSQETGSPLHF.

CDR3 residues: CASSVDRGIGETQYF. The CDR3 bases are TGTGCCAGCAGCGTAGACAGGGGAATAGGGGAGACCCAGTACTTC. The chain carries TRBV9 and TRBJ2-5; 7 bases are a match to TRBD1. Losses at the gene ends were 0 bases for V and 5 bases for J; bases not matched to a gene: 7. The length of the CDR3 is 15 residues. Germline values: CDR1 SGDLS, CDR2 YYNGEE.

The chain links TRBV5-1 to TRBJ2-7, with no clear D. From germline, CDR1 is SGHRS and CDR2 YFSETQ. V dropped 0 bases and J dropped 5 bases, with 12 bases sitting between them. The CDR3 is made up of 14 amino acids. This chain's CDR3 is CASSLVTYNHEQYF. The CDR3, as DNA: TGCGCCAGCAGCTTGGTAACTTACAACCACGAGCAGTACTTC.

This sequence joins TRBV9 and TRBJ2-3; 7 bases line up with TRBD1. This CDR3 contains 16 residues. In germline, CDR1 is SGDLS, CDR2 YYNGEE. With 0 bases clipped from V and 2 bases from J, the junction kept 6 bases outside the gene matches. In DNA, the CDR3 is TGTGCCAGCAGCGTAGATGCCGGACAGGTCACAGATACGCAGTATTTT. Its protein product is CASSVDAGQVTDTQYF.

This rearrangement joins TRBV18 to TRBJ2-5; no clear D. The germline V gene has CDR1 KGHSH and CDR2 LQKENI. This CDR3 is built from 13 residues. Trimming cost V 5 bases and J 5 bases, with 12 bases left between them. The CDR3 spells CASSRGDGETQYF. The CDR3 region has the DNA TGTGCCAGCTCAAGAGGAGATGGGGAGACCCAGTACTTC.

V is TRBV5-5 and J is TRBJ1-4; tentatively, D is TRBD1 (5 bases). The CDR3 totals 16 residues. Trimming took 4 bases from V and 7 from J, leaving 20 bases between them. Germline V gene data show CDR1 as SGHKS and CDR2 as YYEKEE (reference sequence). Written as DNA, the CDR3 is TGTGCCAGCAGCCTGGGAGGGGCAGCCCGAGTTGAAAAACTGTTTTTT. Its translation is CASSLGGAARVEKLFF.

The gene calls are TRBV4-1 and TRBJ2-3; no clear D. V lost 3 bases and J 2 bases, leaving 24 bases between the germline ends. The CDR3 covers 19 residues. Looked up from germline, CDR1 is MGHRA and CDR2 is YSYEKL. The CDR3 here is CASSHMVGVLRTITDTQYF. The CDR3 DNA is TGCGCCAGCAGCCATATGGTCGGAGTTCTTAGAACTATCACAGATACGCAGTATTTT.

The chain carries TRBV9 and TRBJ2-3; D may be TRBD2 (5 bases). The CDR3 totals 14 residues. CDR1 is SGDLS, CDR2 YYNGEE, per germline. V was trimmed by 5 bases and J by 2 bases, leaving 12 bases between them. CDR3 in amino acids: CASSGLLSTDTQYF. CDR3 DNA sequence: TGTGCCAGCAGTGGACTGCTTTCCACAGATACGCAGTATTTT.

This clone was seen just once. The chain employs TRBV12-2 and TRBJ2-3; the DNA was not compared with TRBD2, the D call given in the table. TRBV12-2 is designated a pseudogene. The CDR3 totals 17 residues. The DNA for the CDR3 is TGTGCAAGTCGCCTATGGACTAGCGGGGGTAGCACAGATACGCAGTATTTT. This sequence encodes CASRLWTSGGSTDTQYF.

The rearrangement links TRBV27 to TRBJ1-2; D is undetermined. Germline V gene lookup returns CDR1 MNHEY and CDR2 SMNVEV (reference sequence). V lost 2 bases, J lost 4 bases, and 11 bases lay in between. The CDR3 has 14 amino acids. CDR3 sequence reads: CASSLSPSLYGYTF. The CDR3 DNA follows: TGTGCCAGCAGTTTAAGCCCCTCCCTCTATGGCTACACCTTC.

The chain recombines TRBV5-4 with TRBJ1-1; 8 positions match TRBD1. The ends lost 3 bases at V and 3 bases at J; junction bases unmatched: 4. Germline V CDR1 and CDR2: SGHNT, YYREEE (reference sequence). There are 14 residues in the CDR3. The CDR3 region is CASSSTGGHTEAFF. The CDR3 DNA follows: TGTGCCAGCAGCTCCACAGGGGGACACACTGAAGCTTTCTTT.

The rearrangement uses TRBV6-1 and TRBJ2-5; weak D call: TRBD1 (6 bases). CDR3 length equals 16 residues. Looked up from germline, CDR1 is MNHNS and CDR2 is SASEGT. The germline V and J ends were trimmed by 4 bases and 5 bases, with 20 bases remaining between them. The CDR3 nucleotides are TGTGCCAGCAGTGGTTCGTGGGGAGAGGGGGTGGAGACCCAGTACTTC. It is translated as CASSGSWGEGVETQYF.

The rearrangement links TRBV6-5 to TRBJ2-7, with D unresolved. The ends were cut back, 6 bases at V and 3 bases at J, with 12 bases in the middle. CDR3 length: 13 amino acids. From germline, CDR1 is MNHEY and CDR2 SVGAGI. The CDR3 nucleotides read TGTGCCAGCAGACTAACGTTGGACTACGAGCAGTACTTC. This translates into CASRLTLDYEQYF.

This sequence joins TRBV4-1 and TRBJ1-2, with D possibly TRBD1 on 6 matching bases. CDR3 size: 17 residues. The V gene's germline CDR1 is MGHRA and CDR2 YSYEKL. V lost 1 base and J 4 bases, leaving 19 bases between the germline ends. The CDR3: CASSQASSGGRSYGYTF. Here the CDR3 DNA reads TGCGCCAGCAGCCAAGCTTCGTCGGGGGGGCGCAGCTATGGCTACACCTTC.

The V call is TRBV6-1, the J call TRBJ2-2, with 7 bases aligning to TRBD1. The junction had 6 bases not matched to a gene; V was cut back by 1 base and J by 1 base. The length of the CDR3 is 17 residues. Germline CDR1 MNHNS, CDR2 SASEGT. CDR3 residues: CASSEETPGGNTGELFF. The CDR3 nucleotides read TGTGCCAGCAGTGAAGAAACTCCAGGGGGGAACACCGGGGAGCTGTTTTTT.

CDR3 protein: CASSPSGRRALLGYGYTF. CDR3 coding DNA: TGTGCCAGCAGTCCCTCGGGACGGAGAGCCCTGCTAGGCTATGGCTACACCTTC. This chain joins TRBV28 and TRBJ1-2; possibly TRBD1 for D (5 bases). Germline CDR1 MDHEN, CDR2 SYDVKM. The length of the CDR3 is 18 residues. Trimming took off 5 bases at V and 4 bases at J, with 26 bases between the two ends.

The chain joins TRBV10-3 to TRBJ2-2; D uncertain. The CDR3 is 14 residues long. V lost 2 bases to trimming and J lost 5 bases, with 9 bases between them. The germline V gene has CDR1 ENHRY and CDR2 SYGVKD. The DNA of the CDR3 is TGTGCCATCAGTGAGGCCTATGGGACCGGGGAGCTGTTTTTT. Protein sequence: CAISEAYGTGELFF.

V gene TRBV28 combines with J gene TRBJ1-2; D gene uncertain. Per germline, CDR1 MDHEN and CDR2 SYDVKM. Trimming took 8 bases from V and 4 from J, leaving 11 bases between them. The CDR3 covers 12 residues. CDR3 bases: TGTGCCAGCTTGGGGAGGGCCTATGGCTACACCTTC. It specifies CASLGRAYGYTF.